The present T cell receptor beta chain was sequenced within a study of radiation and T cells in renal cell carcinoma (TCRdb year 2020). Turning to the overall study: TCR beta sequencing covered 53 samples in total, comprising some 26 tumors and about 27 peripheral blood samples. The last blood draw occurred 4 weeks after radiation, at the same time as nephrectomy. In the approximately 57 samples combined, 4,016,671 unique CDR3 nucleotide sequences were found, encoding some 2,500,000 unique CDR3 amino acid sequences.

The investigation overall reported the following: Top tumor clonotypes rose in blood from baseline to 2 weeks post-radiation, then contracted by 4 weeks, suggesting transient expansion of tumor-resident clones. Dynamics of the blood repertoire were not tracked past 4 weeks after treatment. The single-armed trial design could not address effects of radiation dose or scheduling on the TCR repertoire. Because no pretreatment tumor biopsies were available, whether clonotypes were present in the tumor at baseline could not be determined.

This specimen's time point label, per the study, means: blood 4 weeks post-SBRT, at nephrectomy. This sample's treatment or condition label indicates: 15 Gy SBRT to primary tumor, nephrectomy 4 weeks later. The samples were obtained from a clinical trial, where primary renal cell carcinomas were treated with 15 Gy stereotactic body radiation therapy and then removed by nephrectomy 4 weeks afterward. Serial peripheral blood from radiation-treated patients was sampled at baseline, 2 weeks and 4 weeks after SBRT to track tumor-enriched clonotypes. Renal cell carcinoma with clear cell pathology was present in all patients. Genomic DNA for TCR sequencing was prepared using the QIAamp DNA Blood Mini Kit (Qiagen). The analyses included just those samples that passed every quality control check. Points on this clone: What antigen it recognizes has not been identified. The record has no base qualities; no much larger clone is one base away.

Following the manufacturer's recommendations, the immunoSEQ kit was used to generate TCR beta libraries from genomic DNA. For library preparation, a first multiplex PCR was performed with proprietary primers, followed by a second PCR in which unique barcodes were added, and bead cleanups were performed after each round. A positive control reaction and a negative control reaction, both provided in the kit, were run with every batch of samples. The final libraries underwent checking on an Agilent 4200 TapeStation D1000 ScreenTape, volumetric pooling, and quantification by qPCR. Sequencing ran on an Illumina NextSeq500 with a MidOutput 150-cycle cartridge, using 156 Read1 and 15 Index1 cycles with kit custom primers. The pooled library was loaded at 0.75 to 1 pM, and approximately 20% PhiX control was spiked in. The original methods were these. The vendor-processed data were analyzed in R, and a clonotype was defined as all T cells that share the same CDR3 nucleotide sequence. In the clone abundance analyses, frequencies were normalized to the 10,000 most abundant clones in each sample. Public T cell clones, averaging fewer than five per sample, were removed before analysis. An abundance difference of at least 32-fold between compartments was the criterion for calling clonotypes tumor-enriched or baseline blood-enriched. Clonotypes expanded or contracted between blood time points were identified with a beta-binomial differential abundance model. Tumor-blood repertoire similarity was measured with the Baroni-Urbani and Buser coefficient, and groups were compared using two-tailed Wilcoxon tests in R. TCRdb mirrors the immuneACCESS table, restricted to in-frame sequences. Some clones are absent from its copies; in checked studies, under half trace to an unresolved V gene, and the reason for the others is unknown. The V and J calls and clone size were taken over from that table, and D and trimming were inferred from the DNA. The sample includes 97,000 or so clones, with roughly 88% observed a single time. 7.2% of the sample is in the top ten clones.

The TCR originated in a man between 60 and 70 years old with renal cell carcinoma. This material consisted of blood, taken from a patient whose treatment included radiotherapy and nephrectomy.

The CDR3 loop reads CASDRESREKLFF. The DNA sequence is as follows: TGTGCCAGCGACCGGGAATCTCGGGAAAAACTGTTTTTT. In this chain, TRBV30 is recombined with TRBJ1-4; no confident D gene assignment can be made. At the junction V is shortened by 8 bases and J by 8 bases, with 18 bases in between. CDR1 GTSNPN and CDR2 SVGIG were looked up in the germline V gene (reference sequence). The cysteine opens and the phenylalanine closes a CDR3 of 13 amino acids. Only the CDR3 region is kept as DNA, spanning 39 bases read in frame from base 1.